A single sample gave rise to the 31 T cell receptor beta chains below, sequenced in a study of beta chain features in type 1 diabetes. Whole-study results and caveats: Type 1 diabetes patients showed a moderate but significant shortening of TCRB CDR3s in all four CD4+ subsets.

Of the isolated RNA, all was reverse transcribed, and so the sequenced material was expressed TCRB transcripts. TCRdb keeps only in-frame clones here, not all; method: immunoSEQ multiplex PCR. The sample lists around 650,000 clones; 9.5% to 15% were seen once. No antigen has been identified for these receptors. Source material: naive CD4+ T cells from blood. These receptors came from a man aged 25 to 40 with type 1 diabetes.

The chain has TRBV25-1 and TRBJ1-6; D is perhaps TRBD1 (6 bases). CDR1 and CDR2 (germline): MGHDK, SYGVNS. The V end lost 3 bases, the J end lost 4 bases, and 13 bases lay between the germline ends. The CDR3 contains 16 residues. The CDR3 DNA follows: TGTGCCAGCAGTGACGCAACGACAGGTTATAATTCACCCCTCCACTTT. Its translation: CASSDATTGYNSPLHF.

This chain joins TRBV19 and TRBJ2-2, with a weak D call TRBD1 (6 bases). The V gene's germline CDR1 is LNHDA and CDR2 SQIVND (reference sequence). The ends were cut back, 8 bases at V and 2 bases at J, with 12 bases in the middle. The CDR3 consists of 14 residues. The CDR3 loop is CASQKDRNTGELFF. Here the CDR3 DNA reads TGTGCCAGTCAGAAGGACAGAAACACCGGGGAGCTGTTTTTT. Full variable domain (remainder filled in from reference TRBV19 and TRBJ2-2): DGGITQSPKYLFRKEGQNVTLSCEQNLNHDAMYWYRQDPGQGLRLIYYSQIVNDFQKGDIAEGYSVSREKKESFPLTVTSAQKNPTAFYLCASQKDRNTGELFFGEGSRLTVL.

A few counts support this clone. The CDR3 sequence: CASRGTGLRGTQYF. The CDR3 DNA follows: TGTGCCAGCAGGGGGACAGGGCTGCGGGGGACCCAGTACTTC. This chain joins TRBV2 and TRBJ2-5; 9 bases line up with TRBD1. There are 14 residues in the CDR3. CDR1 is SNHLY, CDR2 FYNNEI, per germline. The J segment lost 7 bases and the V segment lost 6 bases, leaving 9 bases of the junction unmatched.

This rearrangement joins TRBV27 to TRBJ2-7; TRBD2 aligns across 14 bases. The CDR3 contains 19 residues. Per the germline V gene, CDR1 is MNHEY and CDR2 is SMNVEV (reference sequence). J was trimmed by 0 bases and V by 5 bases; bases with no gene match: 12. The CDR3 DNA sequence: TGTGCCAGCAGTCGACCTCCGGGACTAGCGGGGGAGAGCTCCTACGAGCAGTACTTC. Encoded protein: CASSRPPGLAGESSYEQYF.

Written as DNA, the CDR3 is TGTGCCAGCAGTGCCGGTACGGGCTTGTCTTATGGCTACACCTTC. Amino acid sequence: CASSAGTGLSYGYTF. The V and J genes are TRBV2 and TRBJ1-2; D remains unclear. The CDR3 length is 15 residues. With 4 bases removed from V and 5 bases from J, the gap between germline ends came to 17 bases. Germline V gene sequence: CDR1 SNHLY, CDR2 FYNNEI.

This clone came up a few times. This rearrangement joins TRBV10-3 to TRBJ1-3; no clear D. This CDR3 is 16 amino acids long. CDR1 is ENHRY and CDR2 is SYGVKD in the germline V gene. Trimming cost V 10 bases and J 1 base, with 20 bases left between them. The CDR3 loop is CATSLQGTASGNTIYF. The CDR3 bases are TGTGCCACCTCCCTCCAAGGAACAGCGTCTGGAAACACCATATATTTT.

This clone was seen more than once but under ten times. The rearrangement joins TRBV5-6 to TRBJ1-1; no clear D. Germline lookup yields CDR1 SGHDT and CDR2 YYEEEE. The CDR3 consists of 12 residues. Deletions cut 2 bases from V and 7 bases from J, with 9 bases between. The CDR3 spells CASSFQSHEAFF. The DNA for the CDR3 is TGTGCCAGCAGCTTCCAGAGTCATGAAGCTTTCTTT.

Only a few counts were recorded for this clone. The chain uses TRBV7-2 and TRBJ2-6; no clear D. Germline V CDR1 and CDR2: SGHTA, FQGNSA. This CDR3 spans 15 amino acids. The germline V and J ends were trimmed by 1 base and 4 bases, with 8 bases remaining between them. CDR3 region: CASSLVRAGANVLTF. The CDR3 nucleotides read TGTGCCAGCAGCTTAGTACGGGCCGGGGCCAACGTCCTGACTTTC.

In this sample, this clone turned up a few times. For the CDR3, the DNA is TGTGCCTGGAGCGCCGCGCGGGAGACCCAGTACTTC. Translating it yields CAWSAARETQYF. This chain connects TRBV30 to TRBJ2-5; D not certain. Germline assignment: CDR1 GTSNPN and CDR2 SVGIG (reference sequence). The germline V and J ends were trimmed by 3 bases and 5 bases, with 10 bases remaining between them. The length of the CDR3 is 12 residues.

In regard to this clone: A junction boundary mismatches the germline segment, possibly from a read error. The CDR3 DNA sequence: TGTGCCAGCTCCCCACCCGACAAAAACATTCAGTACTTC. Amino acid sequence: CASSPPDKNIQYF. The V gene is TRBV18, the J gene TRBJ2-4; unclear D gene. CDR3 length: 13 residues. Germline loops: CDR1 KGHSH, CDR2 LQKENI.

This clone occurred a few times. The genes are TRBV5-6 and TRBJ2-6, with D perhaps matching TRBD1 or TRBD2 (6 bases each). This CDR3 is 15 amino acids long. Per germline, CDR1 SGHDT and CDR2 YYEEEE. V was shortened by 6 bases and J by 3 bases, with 13 bases between the two germline ends. In nucleotides, the CDR3 is TGTGCCAGCATCAAGGGGGGATTTGGGGCCAACGTCCTGACTTTC. It codes for CASIKGGFGANVLTF.

The rearrangement links TRBV7-9 to TRBJ2-3; no reliable D call. The germline CDR1 and CDR2 sequences are SEHNR and FQNEAQ (reference sequence). This CDR3 spans 13 amino acids. V was trimmed by 6 bases and J by 1 base, leaving 8 bases between them. The CDR3 reads CASRAARTDTQYF. CDR3 bases: TGTGCCAGCAGGGCCGCACGCACAGATACGCAGTATTTT.

CDR3: CASSPETRTGSIYF. The CDR3 DNA reads as TGTGCCAGCAGCCCCGAGACTCGTACAGGATCCATATATTTT. The chain recombines TRBV7-2 with TRBJ1-3; maybe TRBD1 (5 bases). Trimming removed 5 bases from V and 11 bases from J, with 19 bases in between. From germline, CDR1 is SGHTA and CDR2 FQGNSA. CDR3 length: 14 amino acids.

This chain joins TRBV9 and TRBJ1-5; D call uncertain. Per the germline V gene, CDR1 is SGDLS and CDR2 is YYNGEE. The CDR3 runs to 14 residues. Trimming shortened V by 0 bases and J by 2 bases, and 6 bases separated the two germline ends. The CDR3 loop is CASSVGFGNQPQHF. The CDR3 DNA is TGTGCCAGCAGCGTAGGGTTTGGCAATCAGCCCCAGCATTTT.

This clone was detected a few times. This specimen includes other DNA sequences encoding the same CDR3. The chain is built from TRBV25-1 and TRBJ2-5; D unresolved. This CDR3 is 11 amino acids long. In germline, CDR1 is MGHDK, CDR2 SYGVNS. The germline V and J ends were trimmed by 3 bases and 5 bases, with 4 bases remaining between them. CDR3 loop: CASSESETQYF. CDR3 DNA: TGTGCCAGCAGTGAGTCGGAGACCCAGTACTTC.

This clone turned up a few times. The chain links TRBV5-1 to TRBJ2-1; a possible D gene is TRBD2 (6 bases). With 6 bases removed from V and 4 bases from J, the gap between germline ends came to 17 bases. The CDR3 extends over 15 amino acids. From germline, CDR1 is SGHRS and CDR2 YFSETQ. Here the CDR3 reads CASTQSRGGYNEQFF. CDR3 bases: TGCGCCAGCACCCAATCCCGGGGAGGATACAATGAGCAGTTCTTC.

The table lists this clone with a few counts. This sequence joins TRBV28 and TRBJ2-5; a possible D gene is TRBD2 (6 bases). This CDR3 region has 15 residues. CDR1 MDHEN and CDR2 SYDVKM come from the germline V gene. Between the trimmed V and J ends, which lost 0 bases and 2 bases, there was a span of 10 bases. The CDR3, as DNA: TGTGCCAGCAGTTTATGGGAGGGAGAGCAAGAGACCCAGTACTTC. Translation gives CASSLWEGEQETQYF.

The rearrangement links TRBV6-5 to TRBJ1-2; 7 nucleotides line up with TRBD1. The germline gives CDR1 MNHEY, CDR2 SVGAGI. This CDR3 has 14 amino acids. The ends lost 0 bases at V and 5 bases at J; junction bases unmatched: 3. Written as DNA, the CDR3 is TGTGCCAGCAGTTACTCGCTCAGGGGGTATGGCTACACCTTC. Protein sequence: CASSYSLRGYGYTF.

The V and J genes are TRBV30 and TRBJ1-2, with a weak D call TRBD1 (6 bases). Trimming took 2 bases from V and 4 from J, leaving 14 bases between them. Germline V lookup: CDR1 GTSNPN, CDR2 SVGIG (reference sequence). The CDR3 extends over 14 amino acids. DNA for the CDR3: TGTGCCTGGAGTCGGAGGGGGTCAGCCTATGGCTACACCTTC. Amino acid sequence: CAWSRRGSAYGYTF.

A few counts support this clone. This sequence joins TRBV7-2 and TRBJ2-5; 7 positions match TRBD1. V shed 4 bases, J shed 2 bases, and the junction held 10 bases outside the gene matches. The CDR3 loop spans 16 amino acids. Germline values: CDR1 SGHTA, CDR2 FQGNSA. CDR3 amino acids: CASSSRFRGQQETQYF. CDR3 nucleotide sequence: TGTGCCAGCAGCTCTAGATTCCGGGGACAGCAAGAGACCCAGTACTTC. The full variable domain, rest sourced from reference TRBV7-2 and TRBJ2-5, is GAGVSQSPSNKVTEKGKDVELRCDPISGHTALYWYRQSLGQGLEFLIYFQGNSAPDKSGLPSDRFSAERTGGSVSTLTIQRTQQEDSAVYLCASSSRFRGQQETQYFGPGTRLLVL.

The CDR3 coding sequence is TGTGCCAGCAGTTTGAGTGGGACGTATGAAAAACTGTTTTTT. It encodes CASSLSGTYEKLFF. The chain is built from TRBV28 and TRBJ1-4; D perhaps matches TRBD1 (5 bases). Germline V gives CDR1 MDHEN, CDR2 SYDVKM. There are 14 residues in the CDR3. Trimming removed 3 bases from V and 6 bases from J, with 11 bases in between.

The J gene is TRBJ2-5, the V gene TRBV6-5, with D possibly TRBD2 on 6 matching bases. Germline CDR1 MNHEY, CDR2 SVGAGI. V was clipped by 8 bases and J by 2 bases, with 15 bases between them. This CDR3 is 14 amino acids long. CDR3 coding DNA: TGTGCCAGCGCCTTCCGGGACTTACAAGAGACCCAGTACTTC. Translation gives CASAFRDLQETQYF.

The chain uses TRBV5-6 and TRBJ2-2; the D gene is possibly TRBD1 (5 bases). The CDR3 contains 17 residues. CDR1 and CDR2 from the germline V gene are SGHDT and YYEEEE. V was trimmed by 0 bases and J by 1 base, leaving 13 bases between them. CDR3 residues: CASSLEGSGLNTGELFF. The CDR3 DNA is TGTGCCAGCAGCTTGGAAGGGTCAGGGTTGAACACCGGGGAGCTGTTTTTT.

The chain links TRBV13 to TRBJ2-5; 9 nucleotides match TRBD1. CDR3 size: 16 residues. The V and J ends lost 3 bases and 4 bases, in that order; junction bases with no gene match: 9. CDR1 PRHDT and CDR2 FYEKMQ come from the germline V gene (reference sequence). The CDR3 loop is CASSLRTGVVGETQYF. In DNA form, the CDR3 reads TGTGCCAGCAGCTTGCGGACAGGGGTTGTAGGAGAGACCCAGTACTTC.

The DNA of the CDR3 is TGTGCCAGTACCTTACAGGACCCCAAAAACATTCAGTACTTC. Its protein product is CASTLQDPKNIQYF. The gene calls are TRBV5-5 and TRBJ2-4; maybe TRBD1 (5 bases). Germline V gene lookup returns CDR1 SGHKS and CDR2 YYEKEE (reference sequence). The length of the CDR3 is 14 residues. The germline V and J ends were trimmed by 8 bases and 2 bases, with 14 bases remaining between them.

This clone was picked up a small number of times. The chain combines TRBV29-1 with TRBJ2-2; D possibly corresponds to TRBD1 (6 bases). This CDR3 is built from 17 residues. CDR1 SQVTM and CDR2 ANQGSEA come from the germline V gene. The V end lost 4 bases, the J end lost 0 bases, and 18 bases lay between the germline ends. The CDR3 here is CSVAGVVSTANTGELFF. Here the CDR3 DNA reads TGCAGCGTTGCAGGGGTGGTATCTACTGCGAACACCGGGGAGCTGTTTTTT.

The chain is built from TRBV11-3 and TRBJ1-1; TRBD1 is a possible D gene (5 bases). Germline V gene lookup returns CDR1 SGHNT and CDR2 YENEEA. The CDR3 has 14 amino acids. V gave up 4 bases and J gave up 5 bases, with 14 bases separating them. The CDR3 nucleotides are TGTGCCAGCAGCTCGGCTGGGGGTGTTACTGAAGCTTTCTTT. Protein sequence: CASSSAGGVTEAFF.

The gene calls are TRBV19 and TRBJ2-7; TRBD1 matches at 7 bases. This CDR3 spans 14 amino acids. Per germline, CDR1 LNHDA and CDR2 SQIVND (reference sequence). With V trimmed by 4 bases and J by 2 bases, 5 bases remained unmatched. The CDR3 region has the DNA TGTGCCAGTAGTAAACGGACAGGTACCTACGAGCAGTACTTC. Translating it yields CASSKRTGTYEQYF.

This chain connects TRBV5-1 to TRBJ2-5; D remains unclear. The assigned J gene may be wrong: the sequence end matches TRBJ2-7 better. This CDR3 spans 15 amino acids. CDR1 is SGHRS and CDR2 is YFSETQ in the germline V gene. This CDR3 reads CASSLMWSPTYEQYF. In nucleotides, the CDR3 is TGCGCCAGCAGCTTGATGTGGTCTCCCACCTACGAGCAGTACTTC.

This clone was picked up a small number of times. CDR3 region: CASARVSGANVLTF. CDR3 DNA sequence: TGTGCCTCAGCCAGGGTATCAGGGGCCAACGTCCTGACTTTC. The chain carries TRBV19 and TRBJ2-6; tentatively, D is TRBD1 (5 bases). The CDR3 has 14 amino acids. Germline V gene data show CDR1 as LNHDA and CDR2 as SQIVND (reference sequence). The ends were cut back, 11 bases at V and 4 bases at J, with 15 bases in the middle.

This clone was picked up a small number of times. This chain connects TRBV7-2 to TRBJ2-7; TRBD2 might be the D (6 bases). Germline assignment: CDR1 SGHTA and CDR2 FQGNSA. The CDR3 covers 14 residues. V was shortened by 5 bases and J by 5 bases, with 16 bases between the two germline ends. The CDR3 sequence: CASSPMGLQNEQYF. DNA of the CDR3: TGTGCCAGCAGCCCCATGGGACTGCAGAACGAGCAGTACTTC.